This T cell receptor beta chain appears in the sequencing data of a study of PD-1 blockade in classical Hodgkin lymphoma. As concerns this clone: Antigen: not known.

General study findings and limits: Healthy donors reportedly exceeded newly diagnosed patients in baseline TCR diversity. Exclusion was the outcome for patients who began nivolumab under 1 year after ASCT. With CD4+ cells, TCR diversity rose significantly by C4D1, but not with CD8+ cells. Those achieving complete response showed baseline diversity like newly diagnosed patients.

Germline trimming cut 3 bases from V and 4 bases from J; bases unmatched to any gene: 11. CDR1 SGHDT and CDR2 YYEEEE come from the germline V gene. The CDR3 runs 16 residues. The patients all showed relapse after autologous stem cell transplantation, while their brentuximab vedotin exposure varied. The repertoire was sequenced with immunoSEQ multiplex PCR; TCRdb's copy has only in-frame clones and lacks some. This sample has roughly 14,000 clones; around 83% occur once, and the top ten carry about 4.8%. Source: peripheral blood mononuclear cells (PBMCs), taken at baseline. The TCR was taken from a human donor with classical Hodgkin lymphoma. V and J are TRBV5-6 and TRBJ1-2; 8 bases are shared with TRBD1. DNA of the CDR3: TGTGCCAGCAGCTCTCTCGGAGGACAGGGAGGCTATGGCTACACCTTC. This sequence encodes CASSSLGGQGGYGYTF.